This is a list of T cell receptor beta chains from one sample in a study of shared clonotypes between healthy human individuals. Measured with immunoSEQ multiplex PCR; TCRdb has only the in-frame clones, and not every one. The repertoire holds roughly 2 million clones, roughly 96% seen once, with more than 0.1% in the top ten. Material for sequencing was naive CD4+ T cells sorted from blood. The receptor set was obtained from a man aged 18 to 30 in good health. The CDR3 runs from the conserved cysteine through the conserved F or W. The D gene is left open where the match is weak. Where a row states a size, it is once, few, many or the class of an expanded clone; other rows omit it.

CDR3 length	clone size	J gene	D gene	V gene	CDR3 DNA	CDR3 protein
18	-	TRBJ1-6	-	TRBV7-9	TGTGCCAGCAGCCACCCGAGGACTGCCGACTCCTATAATTCACCCCTCCACTTT	CASSHPRTADSYNSPLHF
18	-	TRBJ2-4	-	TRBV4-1	TGCGCCAGCAGCCAAGATTCGCCCTTAGCGGCCGCCAAAAACATTCAGTACTTC	CASSQDSPLAAAKNIQYF
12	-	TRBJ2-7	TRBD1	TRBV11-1	TGTGCCAGCAGCCTGGACAGGGACGAGCAGTACTTC	CASSLDRDEQYF
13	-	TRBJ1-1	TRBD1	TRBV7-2	TGTGCCAGCAGCTTGGACAGGGCCACTGAAGCTTTCTTT	CASSLDRATEAFF
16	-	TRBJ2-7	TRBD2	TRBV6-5	TGTGCCAGCAGTTACAAGACTAGCGGGGGAACCTACGAGCAGTACTTC	CASSYKTSGGTYEQYF
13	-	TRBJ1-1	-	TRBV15	TGTGCCACCAGCAGGGGGTTGTGGACTGAAGCTTTCTTT	CATSRGLWTEAFF
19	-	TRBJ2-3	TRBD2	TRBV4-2	TGTGCCAGCAGCCATACCGGGACTAGCGGGGGGGAGCGCACAGATACGCAGTATTTT	CASSHTGTSGGERTDTQYF
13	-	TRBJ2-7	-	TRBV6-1	TGTGCCGGCCTAAACGACGGGACCTACGAGCAGTACTTC	CAGLNDGTYEQYF
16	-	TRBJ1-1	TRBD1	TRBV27	TGTGCCAGCAGTTTATCTGGGACAGTTTACAGTACTGAAGCTTTCTTT	CASSLSGTVYSTEAFF
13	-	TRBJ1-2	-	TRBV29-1	TGCAGCGTTGATGAGGGGGGCCCCTATGGCTACACCTTC	CSVDEGGPYGYTF
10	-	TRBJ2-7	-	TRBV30	TGTGCCTGGGGGGTTTACGAGCAGTACTTC	CAWGVYEQYF
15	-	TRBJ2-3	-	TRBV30	TGTGCCTGGGGACCGCCCCGGGCTAGCACAGATACGCAGTATTTT	CAWGPPRASTDTQYF
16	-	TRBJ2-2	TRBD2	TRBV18	TGTGCCAGCTCACCAGGACCAGCGGGGACCACCGGGGAGCTGTTTTTT	CASSPGPAGTTGELFF
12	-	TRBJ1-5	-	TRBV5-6	TGTGCCAGCGGGTTGGGGAATCAGCCCCAGCATTTT	CASGLGNQPQHF
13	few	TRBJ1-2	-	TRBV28	TGTGCCAGCAGTTTAATGACAGACTATGGCTACACCTTC	CASSLMTDYGYTF
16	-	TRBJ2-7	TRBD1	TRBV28	TGTGCCAGCAGGTTTGGCCGGGACAGGCCCTCCTACGAGCAGTACTTC	CASRFGRDRPSYEQYF
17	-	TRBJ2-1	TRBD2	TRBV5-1	TGCGCCAGCAGCTTGTCGCCCCCGAGCGGGAGATACAATGAGCAGTTCTTC	CASSLSPPSGRYNEQFF
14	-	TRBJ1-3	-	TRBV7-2	TGTGCCAGCAGTCGGTGGGGCCAGGGAAACACCATATATTTT	CASSRWGQGNTIYF
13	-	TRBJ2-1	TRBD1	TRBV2	TGTGCCAGCAGCGGGACAGGGCAATTGGAGCAGTTCTTC	CASSGTGQLEQFF
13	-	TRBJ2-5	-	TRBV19	TGTGCCAGTAGTACTGGCGGCCAAGAGACCCAGTACTTC	CASSTGGQETQYF
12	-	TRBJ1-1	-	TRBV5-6	TGTGCCAGCAGCAATGGTTTCACTGAAGCTTTCTTT	CASSNGFTEAFF
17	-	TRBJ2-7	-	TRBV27	TGTGCCAGCAGTTACCGGACAAGACAGGCGCACTCCTACGAGCAGTACTTC	CASSYRTRQAHSYEQYF
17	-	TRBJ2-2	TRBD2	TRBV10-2	TGCGCCAGCACAGGGACTAGCGGGAGCCGGAACACCGGGGAGCTGTTTTTT	CASTGTSGSRNTGELFF